The clone carrying this TCR beta chain occurred many times. What it binds is unknown. Trimming cost V 0 bases and J 5 bases; bases outside gene matches: 3. Germline CDR1 and CDR2: MNHNS and SASEGT. The CDR3 runs 15 residues. The protocol was immunoSEQ multiplex PCR, while the TCRdb copy is restricted to in-frame clones and leaves out a portion. The sample has about 39,000 clones, none seen only once. The sample belongs to a study of T cells after posttransplantation cyclophosphamide. General study findings and limits: Recipient CMV seropositivity and CMV reactivation strongly tracked TRB clonality. Skin or GI-infiltrating T cells shared few TRB sequences with blood.

Sample: PBMCs. The chain recombines TRBV6-1 with TRBJ2-4; 8 bases fit TRBD2. The clonotype comes from a woman between 50 and 59 years old in good health and a related stem cell transplant donor. The CDR3 protein is CASSEARGVQNIQYF. The CDR3 DNA reads as TGTGCCAGCAGTGAAGCGCGGGGGGTTCAAAACATTCAGTACTTC.